This TCR beta chain was sequenced for a study of T cell changes during pregnancy in multiple sclerosis. V lost 4 bases, J lost 6 bases, and 12 bases stayed unmatched. There are 17 residues in the CDR3. CDR1 SGHRS and CDR2 YFSETQ come from the germline V gene. Clones were read by immunoSEQ multiplex PCR, and TCRdb kept only the in-frame ones, dropping some. The repertoire includes tens of thousands of clones, 92% of them detected once, and 0.3% to 0.45% sits in the top ten. Sample: CD4+ T cells from peripheral blood mononuclear cells, taken in the second trimester of pregnancy. This receptor was identified in a female donor in good health, enrolled as a control in a pregnancy study. V usage is TRBV5-1 and J usage is TRBJ2-3; TRBD2 matches 12 bases. The CDR3 region is CASSRGTSGFGGDTQYF. The CDR3 coding sequence is TGCGCCAGCAGCCGCGGGACTAGCGGGTTTGGAGGGGATACGCAGTATTTT. Full variable domain (rest looked up from reference TRBV5-1 and TRBJ2-3): KAGVTQTPRYLIKTRGQQVTLSCSPISGHRSVSWYQQTPGQGLQFLFEYFSETQRNKGNFPGRFSGRQFSNSRSEMNVSTLELGDSALYLCASSRGTSGFGGDTQYFGPGTRLTVL.